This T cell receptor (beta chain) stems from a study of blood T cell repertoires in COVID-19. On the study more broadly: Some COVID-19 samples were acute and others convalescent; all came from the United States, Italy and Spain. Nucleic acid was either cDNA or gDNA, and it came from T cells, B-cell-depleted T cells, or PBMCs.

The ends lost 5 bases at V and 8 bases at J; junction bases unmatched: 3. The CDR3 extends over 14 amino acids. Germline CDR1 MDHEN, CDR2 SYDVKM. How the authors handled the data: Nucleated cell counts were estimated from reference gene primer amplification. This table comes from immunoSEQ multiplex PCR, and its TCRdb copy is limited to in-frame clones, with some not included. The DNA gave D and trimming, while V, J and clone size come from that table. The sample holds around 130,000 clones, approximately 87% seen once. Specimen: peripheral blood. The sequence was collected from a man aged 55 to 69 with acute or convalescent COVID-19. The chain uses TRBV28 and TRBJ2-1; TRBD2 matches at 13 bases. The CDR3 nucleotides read TGTGCCAGCAGTCGGACTAGCGGGAGCTATGAGCAGTTCTTC. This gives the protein CASSRTSGSYEQFF. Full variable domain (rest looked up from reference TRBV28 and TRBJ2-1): DVKVTQSSRYLVKRTGEKVFLECVQDMDHENMFWYRQDPGLGLRLIYFSYDVKMKEKGDIPEGYSVSREKKERFSLILESASTNQTSMYLCASSRTSGSYEQFFGPGTRLTVL.